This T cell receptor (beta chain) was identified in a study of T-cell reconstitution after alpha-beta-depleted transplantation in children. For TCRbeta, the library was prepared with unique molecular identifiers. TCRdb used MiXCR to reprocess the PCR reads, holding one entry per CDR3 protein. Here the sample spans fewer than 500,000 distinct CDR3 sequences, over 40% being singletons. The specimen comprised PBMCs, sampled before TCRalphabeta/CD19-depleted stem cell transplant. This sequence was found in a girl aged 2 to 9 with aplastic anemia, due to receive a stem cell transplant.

The CDR3 loop is CASSRVPSRETQYF. CDR3 bases: TGTGCCAGCAGTAGGGTCCCCAGCCGGGAGACCCAGTACTTC. The chain links TRBV6-1 to TRBJ2-5, with unresolved D. This CDR3 comprises 14 residues. The V gene's germline CDR1 is MNHNS and CDR2 SASEGT. V lost 5 bases and J 5 bases, leaving 15 bases between the germline ends.